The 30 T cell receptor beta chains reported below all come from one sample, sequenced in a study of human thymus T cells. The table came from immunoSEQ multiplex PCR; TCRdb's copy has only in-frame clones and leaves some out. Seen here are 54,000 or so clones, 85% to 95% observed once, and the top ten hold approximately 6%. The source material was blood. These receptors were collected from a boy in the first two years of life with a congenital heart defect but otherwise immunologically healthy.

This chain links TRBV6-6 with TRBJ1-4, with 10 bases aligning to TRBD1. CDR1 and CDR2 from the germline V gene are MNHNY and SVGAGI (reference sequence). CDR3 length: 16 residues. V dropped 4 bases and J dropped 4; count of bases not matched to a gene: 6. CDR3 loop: CASSSGTGAFNEKLFF. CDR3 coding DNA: TGTGCCAGCAGTTCCGGGACAGGGGCCTTTAATGAAAAACTGTTTTTT.

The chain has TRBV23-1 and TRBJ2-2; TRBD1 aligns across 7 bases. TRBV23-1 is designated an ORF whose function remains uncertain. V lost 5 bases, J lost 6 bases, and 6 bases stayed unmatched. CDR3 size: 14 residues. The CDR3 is CASSGTESAGELFF. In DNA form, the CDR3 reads TGCGCCAGCAGTGGGACAGAGTCAGCCGGGGAGCTGTTTTTT.

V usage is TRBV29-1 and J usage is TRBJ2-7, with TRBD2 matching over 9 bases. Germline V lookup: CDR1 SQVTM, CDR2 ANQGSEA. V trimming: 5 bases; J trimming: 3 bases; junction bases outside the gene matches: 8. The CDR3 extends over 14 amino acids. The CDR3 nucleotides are TGCAGCGTTTCCCAGCGGGGGGAGAACTACGAGCAGTACTTC. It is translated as CSVSQRGENYEQYF.

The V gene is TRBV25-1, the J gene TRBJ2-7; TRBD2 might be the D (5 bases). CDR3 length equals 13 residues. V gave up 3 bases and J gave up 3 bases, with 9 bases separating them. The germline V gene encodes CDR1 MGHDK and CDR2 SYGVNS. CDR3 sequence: CASSDPGNYEQYF. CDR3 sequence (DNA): TGTGCCAGCAGTGATCCGGGGAACTACGAGCAGTACTTC.

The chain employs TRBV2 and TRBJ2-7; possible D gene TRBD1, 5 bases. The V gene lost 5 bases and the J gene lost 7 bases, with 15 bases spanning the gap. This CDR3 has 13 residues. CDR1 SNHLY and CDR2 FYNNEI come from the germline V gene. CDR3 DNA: TGTGCCAGCAGTCCTAGGTACCAGGGAGAGCAGTACTTC. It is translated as CASSPRYQGEQYF.

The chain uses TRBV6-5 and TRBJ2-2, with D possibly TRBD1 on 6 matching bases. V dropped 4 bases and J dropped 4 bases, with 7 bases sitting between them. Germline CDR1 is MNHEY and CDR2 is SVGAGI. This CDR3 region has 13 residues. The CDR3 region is CASSSGVTGELFF. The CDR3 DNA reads TGTGCCAGCAGTTCAGGGGTCACCGGGGAGCTGTTTTTT.

CDR3: CASSPEQGADYGYTF. CDR3 in DNA: TGTGCCAGCAGTCCGGAACAGGGGGCTGACTATGGCTACACCTTC. The rearrangement joins TRBV2 to TRBJ1-2; the match to TRBD1 covers 9 bases. Trimming removed 5 bases from V and 3 bases from J; junction bases left unmatched: 7. CDR3 length: 15 residues. CDR1 and CDR2 (germline): SNHLY, FYNNEI. The full variable domain, completed using reference TRBV2 and TRBJ1-2, is EPEVTQTPSHQVTQMGQEVILRCVPISNHLYFYWYRQILGQKVEFLVSFYNNEISEKSEIFDDQFSVERPDGSNFTLKIRSTKLEDSAMYFCASSPEQGADYGYTFGSGTRLTVV.

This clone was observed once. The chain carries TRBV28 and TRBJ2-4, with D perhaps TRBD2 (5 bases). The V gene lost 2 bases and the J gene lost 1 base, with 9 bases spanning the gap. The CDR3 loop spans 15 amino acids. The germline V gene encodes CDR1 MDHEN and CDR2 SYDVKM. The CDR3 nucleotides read TGTGCCAGCAGTTTAATCCGCGGGGCCAAAAACATTCAGTACTTC. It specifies CASSLIRGAKNIQYF.

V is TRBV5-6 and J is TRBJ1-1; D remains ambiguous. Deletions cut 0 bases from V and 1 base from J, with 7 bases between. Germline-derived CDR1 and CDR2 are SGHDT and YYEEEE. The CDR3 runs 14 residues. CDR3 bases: TGTGCCAGCAGCTTGGGTGGTAGGAACACTGAAGCTTTCTTT. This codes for CASSLGGRNTEAFF.

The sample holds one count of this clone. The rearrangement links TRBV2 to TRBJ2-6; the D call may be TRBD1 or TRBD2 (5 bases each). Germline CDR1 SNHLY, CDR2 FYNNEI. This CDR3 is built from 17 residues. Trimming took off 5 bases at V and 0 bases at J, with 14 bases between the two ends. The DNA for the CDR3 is TGTGCCAGCAGTCTTCTTCGGGGCCTCTCTGGGGCCAACGTCCTGACTTTC. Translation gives CASSLLRGLSGANVLTF.

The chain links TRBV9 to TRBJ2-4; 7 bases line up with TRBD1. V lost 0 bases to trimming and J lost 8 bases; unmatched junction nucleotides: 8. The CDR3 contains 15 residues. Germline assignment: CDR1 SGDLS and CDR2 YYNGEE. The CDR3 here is CASSVGGQALDIQYF. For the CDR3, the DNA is TGTGCCAGCAGCGTAGGCGGACAGGCACTGGACATTCAGTACTTC.

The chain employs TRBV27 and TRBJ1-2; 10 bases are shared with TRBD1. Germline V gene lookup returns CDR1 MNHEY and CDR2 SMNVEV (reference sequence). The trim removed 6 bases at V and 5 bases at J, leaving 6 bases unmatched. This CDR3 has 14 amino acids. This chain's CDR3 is CASSPTGGGYGYTF. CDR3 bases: TGTGCCAGCAGCCCGACAGGGGGCGGGTATGGCTACACCTTC.

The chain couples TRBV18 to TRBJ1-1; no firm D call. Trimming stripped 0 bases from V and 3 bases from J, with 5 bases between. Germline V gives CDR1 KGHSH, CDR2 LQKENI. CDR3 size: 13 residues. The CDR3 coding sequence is TGTGCCAGCTCACCACCGTCCCACACTGAAGCTTTCTTT. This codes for CASSPPSHTEAFF.

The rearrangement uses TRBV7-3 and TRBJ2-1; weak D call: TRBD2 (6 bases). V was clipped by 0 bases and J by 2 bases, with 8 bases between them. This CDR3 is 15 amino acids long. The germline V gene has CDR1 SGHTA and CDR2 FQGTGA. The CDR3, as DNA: TGTGCCAGCAGCTTAACCGCGGGGACCTACAATGAGCAGTTCTTC. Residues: CASSLTAGTYNEQFF.

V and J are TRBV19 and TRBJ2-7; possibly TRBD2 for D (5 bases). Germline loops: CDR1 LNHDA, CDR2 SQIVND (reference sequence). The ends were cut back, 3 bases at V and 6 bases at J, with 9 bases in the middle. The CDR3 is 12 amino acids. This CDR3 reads CASSIDYGEQYF. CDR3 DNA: TGTGCCAGTAGTATTGACTACGGCGAGCAGTACTTC. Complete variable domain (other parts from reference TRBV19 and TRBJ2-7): DGGITQSPKYLFRKEGQNVTLSCEQNLNHDAMYWYRQDPGQGLRLIYYSQIVNDFQKGDIAEGYSVSREKKESFPLTVTSAQKNPTAFYLCASSIDYGEQYFGPGTRLTVT.

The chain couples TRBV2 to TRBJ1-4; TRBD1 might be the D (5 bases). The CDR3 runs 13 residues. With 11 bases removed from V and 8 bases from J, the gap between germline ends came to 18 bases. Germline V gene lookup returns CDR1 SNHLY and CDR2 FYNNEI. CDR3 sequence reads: CAVAAGKREKLFF. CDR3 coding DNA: TGTGCCGTAGCAGCAGGGAAAAGGGAAAAACTGTTTTTT.

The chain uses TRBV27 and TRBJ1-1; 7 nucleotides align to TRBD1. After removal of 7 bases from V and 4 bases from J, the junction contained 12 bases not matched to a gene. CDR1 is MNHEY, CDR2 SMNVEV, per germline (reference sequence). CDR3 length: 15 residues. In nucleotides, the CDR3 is TGTGCCAGCAACCCCGGAAGGGGGCCTTTCACTGAAGCTTTCTTT. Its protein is CASNPGRGPFTEAFF.

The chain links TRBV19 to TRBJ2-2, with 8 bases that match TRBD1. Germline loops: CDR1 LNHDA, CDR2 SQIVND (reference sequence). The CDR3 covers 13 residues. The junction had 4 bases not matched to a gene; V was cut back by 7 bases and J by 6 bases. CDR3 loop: CASMKQGAGELFF. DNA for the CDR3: TGTGCCAGTATGAAACAGGGGGCCGGGGAGCTGTTTTTT.

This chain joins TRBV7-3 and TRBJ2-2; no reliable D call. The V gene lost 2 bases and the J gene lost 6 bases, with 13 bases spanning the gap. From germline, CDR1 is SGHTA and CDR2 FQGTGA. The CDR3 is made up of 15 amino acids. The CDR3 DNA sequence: TGTGCCAGCAGCTTATTCGGGCCTGGGTCCGGGGAGCTGTTTTTT. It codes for CASSLFGPGSGELFF.

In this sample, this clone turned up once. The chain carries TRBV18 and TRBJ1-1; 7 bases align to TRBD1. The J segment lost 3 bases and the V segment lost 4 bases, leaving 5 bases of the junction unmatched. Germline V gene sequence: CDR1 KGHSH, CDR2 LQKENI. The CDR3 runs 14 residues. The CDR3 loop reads CASSQVTGDTEAFF. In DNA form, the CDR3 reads TGTGCCAGCTCACAAGTTACAGGGGACACTGAAGCTTTCTTT.

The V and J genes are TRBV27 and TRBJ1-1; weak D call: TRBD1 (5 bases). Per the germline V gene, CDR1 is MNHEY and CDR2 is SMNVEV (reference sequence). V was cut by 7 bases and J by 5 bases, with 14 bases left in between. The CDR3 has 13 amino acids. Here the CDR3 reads CASNNQGGTEAFF. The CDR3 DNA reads TGTGCCAGCAATAATCAGGGTGGGACTGAAGCTTTCTTT.

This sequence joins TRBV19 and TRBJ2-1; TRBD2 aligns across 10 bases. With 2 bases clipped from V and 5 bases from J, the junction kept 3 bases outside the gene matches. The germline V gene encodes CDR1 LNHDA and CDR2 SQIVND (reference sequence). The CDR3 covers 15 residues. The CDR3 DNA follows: TGTGCCAGTAGTATATCTAGCGGGGGTCACAATGAGCAGTTCTTC. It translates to CASSISSGGHNEQFF.

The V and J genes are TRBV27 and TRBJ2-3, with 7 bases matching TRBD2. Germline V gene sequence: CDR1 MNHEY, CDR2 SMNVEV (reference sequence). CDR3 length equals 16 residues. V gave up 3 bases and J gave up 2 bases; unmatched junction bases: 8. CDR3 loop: CASSFSGGYPTDTQYF. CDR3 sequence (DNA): TGTGCCAGCAGTTTTTCGGGAGGCTATCCCACAGATACGCAGTATTTT.

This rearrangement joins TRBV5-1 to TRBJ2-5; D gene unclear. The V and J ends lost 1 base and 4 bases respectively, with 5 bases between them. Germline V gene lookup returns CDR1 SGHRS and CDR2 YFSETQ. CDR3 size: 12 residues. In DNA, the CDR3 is TGCGCCAGCAGCTTGTCGATAGAGACCCAGTACTTC. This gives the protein CASSLSIETQYF.

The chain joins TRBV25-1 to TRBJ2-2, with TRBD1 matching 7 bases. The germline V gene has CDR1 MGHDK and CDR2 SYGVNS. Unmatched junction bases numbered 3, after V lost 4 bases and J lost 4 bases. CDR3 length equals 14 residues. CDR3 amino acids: CASSAAGGTGELFF. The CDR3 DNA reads TGTGCCAGCAGTGCGGCAGGGGGCACCGGGGAGCTGTTTTTT.

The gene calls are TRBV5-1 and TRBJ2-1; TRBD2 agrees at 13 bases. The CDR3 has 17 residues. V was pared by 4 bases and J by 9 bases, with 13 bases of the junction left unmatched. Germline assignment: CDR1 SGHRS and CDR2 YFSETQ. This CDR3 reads CASSRTGTSGVVGEQFF. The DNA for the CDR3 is TGCGCCAGCAGCCGAACCGGGACTAGCGGGGTCGTAGGTGAGCAGTTCTTC.

The CDR3 DNA reads TGTGCCAGCAGCCAAGGGCGGGATACGCAGTATTTT. It is translated as CASSQGRDTQYF. V gene TRBV4-2 combines with J gene TRBJ2-3; D remains ambiguous. V dropped 1 base and J dropped 6 bases, with 5 bases sitting between them. CDR3 length: 12 residues. Germline loops: CDR1 LGHNA, CDR2 YNFKEQ.

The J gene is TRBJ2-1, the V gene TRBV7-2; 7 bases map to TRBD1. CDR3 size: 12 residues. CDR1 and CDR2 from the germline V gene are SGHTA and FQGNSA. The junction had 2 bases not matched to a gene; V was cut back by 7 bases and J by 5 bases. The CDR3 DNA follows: TGTGCCAGCAAGACAGGGAACAATGAGCAGTTCTTC. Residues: CASKTGNNEQFF.

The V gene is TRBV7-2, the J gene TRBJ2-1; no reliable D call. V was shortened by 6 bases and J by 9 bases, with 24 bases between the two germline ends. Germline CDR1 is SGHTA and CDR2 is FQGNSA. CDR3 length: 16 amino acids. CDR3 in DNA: TGTGCCAGCAGGCGATCGCACGGCATGGGGTTGGGTGAGCAGTTCTTC. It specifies CASRRSHGMGLGEQFF.

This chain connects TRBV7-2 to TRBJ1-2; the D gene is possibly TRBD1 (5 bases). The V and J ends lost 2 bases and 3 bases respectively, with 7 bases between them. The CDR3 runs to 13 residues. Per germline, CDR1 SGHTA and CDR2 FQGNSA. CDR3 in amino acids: CASSLQTDYGYTF. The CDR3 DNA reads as TGTGCCAGCAGCTTACAGACAGACTATGGCTACACCTTC.